These T cell receptor beta chains were read from a single sample in a study of memory CD4+ T cells and cytomegalovirus serostatus. Some clones are missing from TCRdb's copy, which holds only in-frame ones; the method was immunoSEQ multiplex PCR. The table shows tens of thousands of clones, with around 78% occurring only once. Sequencing input: memory CD4+ T cells from blood. The source of these receptors is an adult in good health and CMV-seronegative. The CDR3 runs from the conserved cysteine through the conserved F or W. Each record gives: J gene, clone size, D gene, V gene, CDR3 DNA, CDR3 protein. The D gene is left open where the match is weak. Part of the rows lack a size; the others show once, few, many or a class for expanded clones.

TRBJ1-2 | NA | NA | TRBV5-6 | TGTGCCAGCAGCCCGCTAATAGGAGCATATGGCTACACCTTC | CASSPLIGAYGYTF
TRBJ1-1 | NA | NA | TRBV5-6 | TGTGCCAGCAGCTTTGTGGCAGGGAAAAGTGTAATGAACACTGAAGCTTTCTTT | CASSFVAGKSVMNTEAFF
TRBJ1-5 | NA | NA | TRBV2 | TGTGCCAGCAGTGCACAGGGTAACAATCAGCCCCAGCATTTT | CASSAQGNNQPQHF
TRBJ1-2 | NA | NA | TRBV6-1 | TGTGCCAGCAGTGAAGGACCCGTTGGAAATGGCTACACCTTC | CASSEGPVGNGYTF
TRBJ1-4 | NA | NA | TRBV25-1 | TGTGCCAGCAGGAGCCGGGGAGGTGAAAAACTGTTTTTT | CASRSRGGEKLFF
TRBJ2-3 | NA | TRBD1 | TRBV5-1 | TGCGCCAGCAGCTCCGGGACAGGGGTTGGCACAGATACGCAGTATTTT | CASSSGTGVGTDTQYF
TRBJ2-2 | once | NA | TRBV5-6 | TGTGCCAGCAGCTTGGTTGGGAGAACGAACACCGGGGAGCTGTTTTTT | CASSLVGRTNTGELFF
TRBJ1-1 | medium-sized | NA | TRBV7-6 | TGTGCCAGCAGCTTAGGCCAGGCACGAGACACTGAAGCTTTCTTT | CASSLGQARDTEAFF
TRBJ1-1 | once | NA | TRBV6-1 | TGTGCCAGCAGTGATAGGGAGGGAGGGATGGCTGAAGCTTTCTTT | CASSDREGGMAEAFF
TRBJ2-5 | NA | NA | TRBV5-4 | TGTGCCAGCAGCTTGGGGACCCAAGAGACCCAGTACTTC | CASSLGTQETQYF
TRBJ1-5 | NA | NA | TRBV27 | TGTGCCAGCAGTTCTGGGGGAGGTCAGCCCCAGCATTTT | CASSSGGGQPQHF
TRBJ1-2 | NA | NA | TRBV21-1 | TGTGCCAAGCCGGGACAGGGGGCGTTACAAGGATTC | CAKPGQGALQGF
TRBJ2-7 | NA | NA | TRBV4-2 | TGTGCCAGCAGCCGAAGACAGGAAAACCCCTACGAGCAGTACTTC | CASSRRQENPYEQYF
TRBJ2-3 | NA | TRBD1 | TRBV13 | TGTGCCAGCAGCGCCGGACAGGGGACGACAGATACGCAGTATTTT | CASSAGQGTTDTQYF
TRBJ1-2 | NA | NA | TRBV4-1 | TGCGCCAGCAGCCAAGATAACTGGGGCGAGTTCGACTATGGCTACACCTTC | CASSQDNWGEFDYGYTF
TRBJ2-1 | NA | TRBD1 | TRBV9 | TGTGCCAGCAGCCGGGACAGGACCCTCTACAATGAGCAGTTCTTC | CASSRDRTLYNEQFF
TRBJ1-5 | NA | NA | TRBV27 | TGTGCCAGCAGTTCTCGACAGGATCAGCCCCAGCATTTT | CASSSRQDQPQHF
TRBJ1-4 | NA | TRBD1 | TRBV29-1 | TGCAGCGTTAGACAGGGGGGAGAAAAACTGTTTTTT | CSVRQGGEKLFF
TRBJ1-1 | NA | NA | TRBV27 | TGTGCCAGCAGTTCGGGCCCGAGAACTGAAGCTTTCTTT | CASSSGPRTEAFF
TRBJ2-1 | once | NA | TRBV6-1 | TGTGCCAGCAGCGCCGTGCCAGGTGCCTACAATGAGCAGTTCTTC | CASSAVPGAYNEQFF
TRBJ1-1 | NA | TRBD1 | TRBV5-1 | TGCGCCAGCAGCTTGGATACCGGGACAGGGGGCAAGGGCACTGAAGCTTTCTTT | CASSLDTGTGGKGTEAFF
TRBJ1-2 | once | TRBD1 | TRBV29-1 | TGCAGCGTTGCGGGACAGGTGAACTATGGCTACACCTTC | CSVAGQVNYGYTF
TRBJ1-5 | medium-sized | NA | TRBV2 | TGTGCCAGCAGTGAAGACAGGGTTGGCAATCAGCCCCAGCATTTT | CASSEDRVGNQPQHF
TRBJ2-2 | NA | NA | TRBV12-1 | TGTGCCAGCAGCTTGGTTCAGCCGGGACACACCGGGGAGCTGTTTTTT | CASSLVQPGHTGELFF
TRBJ1-2 | once | TRBD1 | TRBV30 | TGTGCCTGGAGGGACCGGGACAGGGGCCCGGGCTACACCTTC | CAWRDRDRGPGYTF
TRBJ2-4 | NA | NA | TRBV6-6 | TGTGCCAGCAGCCTTTCGTCAGGGACCAAAAACATTCAGTACTTC | CASSLSSGTKNIQYF
TRBJ2-7 | NA | NA | TRBV12-5 | TGTGCTAGTGTCCTGTCGGGGCCGTTCTACGAGCAGTACTTC | CASVLSGPFYEQYF
TRBJ2-3 | few | NA | TRBV7-2 | TGTGCCAGCAGCCTAAAGGATACGCAGTATTTT | CASSLKDTQYF
TRBJ1-3 | few | NA | TRBV20-1 | TGCAGTGCTAGGACAGGAAACACCATATATTTT | CSARTGNTIYF
TRBJ1-2 | NA | NA | TRBV6-1 | TGTGCCAGCACTCAACCGGACAGATTTTATGGCTACACCTTC | CASTQPDRFYGYTF
TRBJ1-2 | NA | NA | TRBV9 | TGTGCCAGCAGCGTCGCAGATTATCGAGGGGACGGCTACACCTTC | CASSVADYRGDGYTF
TRBJ2-1 | NA | NA | TRBV6-1 | TGTGCCAGCAGTGAGGAAGGGAGCTCCTACAATGAGCAGTTCTTC | CASSEEGSSYNEQFF
TRBJ1-1 | NA | NA | TRBV11-2 | TGTGCCAGCAGCTTGGACAAGGCCACTGAAGCTTTCTTT | CASSLDKATEAFF
TRBJ2-3 | NA | TRBD2 | TRBV6-1 | TGTGCCAGCAGTGATGGGACTAGCGGGGCAGATACGCAGTATTTT | CASSDGTSGADTQYF
TRBJ1-6 | NA | NA | TRBV2 | TGTGCCAGCAGTGAATTAGGGGACCGTTCACCCCTCCACTTT | CASSELGDRSPLHF
TRBJ2-7 | NA | NA | TRBV5-1 | TGCGCCAGCAGCGCCCAGGGGCCCTACGAGCAGTACTTC | CASSAQGPYEQYF
TRBJ1-3 | once | NA | TRBV11-2 | TGTGCCAGCAGCCAACCAGGTCGCTCTGGAAACACCATATATTTT | CASSQPGRSGNTIYF
TRBJ1-5 | NA | NA | TRBV11-2 | TGTGCCAGCAGCTCGGCCGCGGGGGTTAGTAATCAGCCCCAGCATTTT | CASSSAAGVSNQPQHF
TRBJ1-1 | NA | NA | TRBV29-1 | TGCAGCGTTGCCACCGGGGGGGACACTGAAGCTTTCTTT | CSVATGGDTEAFF
TRBJ2-7 | NA | NA | TRBV21-1 | TGTGCCAGCAGCAAAGGCGGTCGGCTAGCGGGGTACTCCTACGAGCAGTACTTC | CASSKGGRLAGYSYEQYF